These 26 T cell receptor beta chains were sequenced from one sample in a study of blood T cell repertoires in COVID-19. Some clones are missing from TCRdb's copy, which holds only in-frame ones; the method was immunoSEQ multiplex PCR. The sample lists tens of thousands of clones, approximately 82% occurring once. Sample: peripheral blood. All receptors come from a human donor in a cohort sampled during active or convalescent COVID-19.

This chain joins TRBV6-5 and TRBJ2-1; D is perhaps TRBD1 (5 bases). The germline V gene encodes CDR1 MNHEY and CDR2 SVGAGI. V lost 4 bases and J lost 5, with 15 bases in between. CDR3 length: 15 residues. CDR3 sequence reads: CASSSSYRTNNEQFF. Here the CDR3 DNA reads TGTGCCAGCAGTTCCAGCTACAGGACCAACAATGAGCAGTTCTTC.

The chain has TRBV6-6 and TRBJ1-4; weak D call: TRBD1 (5 bases). CDR3 length: 16 residues. Germline CDR1 is MNHNY and CDR2 is SVGAGI (reference sequence). Trimming pared 0 bases from V and 5 bases from J, leaving 13 bases between. CDR3 bases: TGTGCCAGCAGTTACTCTGACCCAGGGAAGAATGAAAAACTGTTTTTT. This sequence encodes CASSYSDPGKNEKLFF.

The chain employs TRBV6-5 and TRBJ2-1, with TRBD2 matching over 7 bases. Germline lookup yields CDR1 MNHEY and CDR2 SVGAGI. The CDR3 sequence is 13 residues long. V gave up 7 bases and J gave up 8 bases; unmatched junction bases: 8. The CDR3 spells CASKPGGMDEQFF. As DNA, the CDR3 is TGTGCCAGCAAGCCCGGGGGGATGGATGAGCAGTTCTTC.

The J gene is TRBJ1-1, the V gene TRBV7-8, with a weak D call TRBD1 (6 bases). The V end lost 5 bases, the J end lost 5 bases, and 18 bases lay between the germline ends. Germline lookup yields CDR1 SGHVS and CDR2 FQNEAQ. This CDR3 is built from 15 residues. The CDR3 coding sequence is TGTGCCAGCAGCATCTCTACAGGGCTCGTAACTGAAGCTTTCTTT. Translating it yields CASSISTGLVTEAFF.

The V call is TRBV29-1, the J call TRBJ1-1; D remains ambiguous. The CDR3 extends over 10 amino acids. Germline V gene data show CDR1 as SQVTM and CDR2 as ANQGSEA. V was shortened by 6 bases and J by 5 bases, with 7 bases between the two germline ends. The CDR3 DNA follows: TGCAGCGTGGAGGGAACTGAAGCTTTCTTT. Protein product: CSVEGTEAFF.

The V call is TRBV27, the J call TRBJ1-1, with a tentative D call TRBD1 (6 bases). The V and J ends lost 4 bases and 1 base respectively, with 7 bases between them. The CDR3 totals 13 residues. Germline V gene sequence: CDR1 MNHEY, CDR2 SMNVEV (reference sequence). The CDR3 bases are TGTGCCAGCAGTTACAGGGAGAACACTGAAGCTTTCTTT. Residues: CASSYRENTEAFF.

Here the CDR3 reads CASSTGLAGFTDTQYF. CDR3 nucleotide sequence: TGTGCCAGTAGTACTGGACTAGCGGGGTTCACAGATACGCAGTATTTT. The chain recombines TRBV19 with TRBJ2-3; 12 positions match TRBD2. The length of the CDR3 is 16 residues. After removal of 4 bases from V and 2 bases from J, the junction contained 4 bases not matched to a gene. Germline V CDR1 and CDR2: LNHDA, SQIVND (reference sequence).

V and J are TRBV18 and TRBJ2-5, with a possible D match to TRBD2 (5 bases). Germline V gene sequence: CDR1 KGHSH, CDR2 LQKENI. CDR3 length: 15 amino acids. V gave up 0 bases and J gave up 5 bases, with 13 bases separating them. This CDR3 is CASSPPDSPRETQYF. The DNA of the CDR3 is TGTGCCAGCTCACCACCGGACTCCCCGCGGGAGACCCAGTACTTC.

The gene calls are TRBV7-9 and TRBJ1-2, with D possibly matching TRBD1 (6 bases). Germline lookup yields CDR1 SEHNR and CDR2 FQNEAQ (reference sequence). The CDR3 totals 13 residues. V was trimmed by 4 bases and J by 5 bases, leaving 11 bases between them. The CDR3 spells CASSSGQPYGYTF. The CDR3 DNA sequence: TGTGCCAGCAGCTCCGGACAGCCTTATGGCTACACCTTC.

The DNA for the CDR3 is TGCGCCAGCAGCTTGGCCCAAGCGGGGCACACAGATACGCAGTATTTT. It codes for CASSLAQAGHTDTQYF. This chain joins TRBV5-1 and TRBJ2-3, with 7 bases lining up with TRBD2. Per germline, CDR1 SGHRS and CDR2 YFSETQ. The CDR3 has 16 residues. V lost 0 bases and J lost 2; bases outside the gene matches: 6.

The gene calls are TRBV9 and TRBJ1-2; 8 bases map to TRBD1. CDR1 and CDR2 from the germline V gene are SGDLS and YYNGEE. This CDR3 comprises 16 residues. J lost 5 bases, V lost 4 bases, and 13 bases had no gene match. CDR3 in DNA: TGTGCCAGCAGCCCAGGGGGCCTCGGGAAAAGATATGGCTACACCTTC. The encoded protein is CASSPGGLGKRYGYTF.

The chain employs TRBV12-5 and TRBJ1-1; possibly TRBD1 for D (6 bases). The germline gives CDR1 LGHNT, CDR2 FRNRAP. With 3 bases removed from V and 4 bases from J, the gap between germline ends came to 21 bases. The CDR3 extends over 17 amino acids. As DNA, the CDR3 is TGTGCTAGTGGTTTACGTCTGACCGGGACAAGCAGCACTGAAGCTTTCTTT. Encoded protein: CASGLRLTGTSSTEAFF. Full variable domain (missing parts from reference TRBV12-5 and TRBJ1-1): DARVTQTPRHKVTEMGQEVTMRCQPILGHNTVFWYRQTMMQGLELLAYFRNRAPLDDSGMPKDRFSAEMPDATLATLKIQPSEPRDSAVYFCASGLRLTGTSSTEAFFGQGTRLTVV.

The chain employs TRBV4-1 and TRBJ2-7, with TRBD2 identical over 12 bases. CDR1 is MGHRA, CDR2 YSYEKL, per germline. The CDR3 loop spans 18 amino acids. The V and J ends lost 2 bases and 6 bases, in that order; junction bases with no gene match: 14. CDR3 amino acids: CASSQPRLAGGLFSEQYF. For the CDR3, the DNA is TGCGCCAGCAGCCAACCCCGGCTAGCGGGGGGGCTGTTTTCCGAGCAGTACTTC.

This clone has a handful of counts. This sequence joins TRBV4-1 and TRBJ1-1, with unresolved D. Germline CDR1 reads MGHRA; CDR2 reads YSYEKL. Trimming cost V 0 bases and J 4 bases, with 6 bases left between them. The CDR3 has 13 residues. The CDR3 spells CASSQDQSTEAFF. CDR3 bases: TGCGCCAGCAGCCAAGATCAGTCCACTGAAGCTTTCTTT.

This clone was counted a few times. This chain joins TRBV5-1 and TRBJ1-5; maybe TRBD1 (6 bases). The germline V gene has CDR1 SGHRS and CDR2 YFSETQ. The CDR3 sequence is 14 residues long. V was cut by 5 bases and J by 3 bases, with 12 bases left in between. The chain's CDR3 is CASSPGQSNQPQHF. DNA for the CDR3: TGCGCCAGCAGTCCAGGACAGTCCAATCAGCCCCAGCATTTT.

The chain employs TRBV6-5 and TRBJ2-1; 10 bases line up with TRBD2. Germline V gene data show CDR1 as MNHEY and CDR2 as SVGAGI. This CDR3 has 15 residues. The V segment lost 2 bases and the J segment 7 bases; nucleotides outside the gene matches: 5. The CDR3 sequence: CASSYSSGGANEQFF. In DNA form, the CDR3 reads TGTGCCAGCAGTTACAGCAGCGGGGGGGCTAATGAGCAGTTCTTC.

This chain uses TRBV6-1 with TRBJ1-2, with TRBD1 matching 7 bases. The CDR3 covers 16 residues. Germline CDR1 is MNHNS and CDR2 is SASEGT. Trimming at V came to 0 bases and at J to 4 bases, leaving 8 bases not matched to a gene. CDR3 in DNA: TGTGCCAGCAGTGAAGCAGGGGGCGAGGGGAGCTATGGCTACACCTTC. The encoded protein is CASSEAGGEGSYGYTF.

This sequence joins TRBV18 and TRBJ1-5, with D possibly being TRBD1 (5 bases). The CDR3 consists of 13 residues. From germline, CDR1 is KGHSH and CDR2 LQKENI. Trimming shortened V by 3 bases and J by 5 bases, and 8 bases separated the two germline ends. CDR3 loop: CASSPDSDQPQHF. DNA for the CDR3: TGTGCCAGCTCACCCGACAGCGATCAGCCCCAGCATTTT.

The chain has TRBV11-1 and TRBJ2-7; D is possibly TRBD2 (6 bases). The ends were cut back, 5 bases at V and 1 base at J, with 9 bases in the middle. The length of the CDR3 is 13 residues. In germline, CDR1 is SGHAT, CDR2 FQDESV (reference sequence). The CDR3 here is CASSPAGSYEQYF. The CDR3 DNA follows: TGTGCCAGCAGCCCAGCGGGTTCCTACGAGCAGTACTTC.

CDR3 nucleotides: TGTGCCAGCAGCCATGAAATAGCGGGGGGACCAGCGAGGACGTGGTACTTC. Encoded protein: CASSHEIAGGPARTWYF. The chain employs TRBV3-1 (or the pseudogene TRBV3-2) and TRBJ2-7, with 10 bases that match TRBD2. Germline V CDR1 and CDR2: LGHDT, YNNKEL (reference sequence). This CDR3 comprises 17 residues. V trimming: 3 bases; J trimming: 12 bases; junction bases outside the gene matches: 20.

The rearrangement links TRBV5-5 to TRBJ2-5, with 12 bases identical to TRBD2. The germline V gene has CDR1 SGHKS and CDR2 YYEKEE (reference sequence). V trimming: 0 bases; J trimming: 5 bases; junction bases outside the gene matches: 8. The CDR3 totals 17 residues. This chain's CDR3 is CASSLVALAGGPETQYF. In DNA form, the CDR3 reads TGTGCCAGCAGCTTGGTGGCGCTAGCGGGGGGGCCGGAGACCCAGTACTTC.

The chain employs TRBV9 and TRBJ2-3; TRBD1 matches at 10 bases. V lost 4 bases to trimming and J lost 5 bases; unmatched junction nucleotides: 4. The CDR3 totals 14 residues. CDR1 is SGDLS and CDR2 is YYNGEE in the germline V gene. In DNA form, the CDR3 reads TGTGCCAGCAGCCCTGGGGACAGGGGAGATACGCAGTATTTT. It is translated as CASSPGDRGDTQYF.

This clone has only one observation. The V gene is TRBV12-3 or TRBV12-4, the J gene TRBJ1-4; D remains unclear. V dropped 8 bases and J dropped 2 bases, with 9 bases sitting between them. The CDR3 has 13 amino acids. As DNA, the CDR3 is TGTGCCAGCGCTGGAGCGACTAATGAAAAACTGTTTTTT. Protein sequence: CASAGATNEKLFF.

The chain combines TRBV27 with TRBJ1-2; 8 positions match TRBD1. The germline V gene encodes CDR1 MNHEY and CDR2 SMNVEV (reference sequence). V trimming: 5 bases; J trimming: 5 bases; junction bases outside the gene matches: 16. The CDR3 is made up of 17 amino acids. The CDR3 DNA follows: TGTGCCAGCAGTGAGCTGGGACAGGCATCCTATGTATATGGCTACACCTTC. Protein: CASSELGQASYVYGYTF.

The J gene is TRBJ1-2, the V gene TRBV14; D is perhaps TRBD1 (5 bases). Trimming removed 4 bases from V and 3 bases from J, with 15 bases in between. Germline V gene data show CDR1 as SGHDN and CDR2 as FVKESK. The CDR3 extends over 15 amino acids. CDR3 nucleotide sequence: TGTGCCAGCAGCCCACCAGGACGGGACTACTATGGCTACACCTTC. This encodes CASSPPGRDYYGYTF.

This sequence joins TRBV5-1 and TRBJ2-7; D is perhaps TRBD2 (6 bases). This CDR3 has 14 amino acids. Germline CDR1 and CDR2: SGHRS and YFSETQ. The germline V and J ends were trimmed by 0 bases and 2 bases, with 9 bases remaining between them. This CDR3 is CASSLGDSPYEQYF. For the CDR3, the DNA is TGCGCCAGCAGCTTGGGGGACTCGCCCTACGAGCAGTACTTC.